Presented here are 4 T cell receptor beta chains from one specimen sequenced in a study of blood T cell repertoires in COVID-19. Profiled with immunoSEQ multiplex PCR; TCRdb holds only in-frame clones, not every one. This table has around 39,000 clones, 70% to 90% appearing once. Sequences were obtained from peripheral blood. Every receptor here comes from a man in his 60s with active COVID-19.

The CDR3 DNA follows: TGTGCCAGCAGCTTAGTCCCCCAGGGGAACACTGAAGCTTTCTTT. This codes for CASSLVPQGNTEAFF. The chain recombines TRBV7-9 with TRBJ1-1, with D perhaps TRBD1 (5 bases). Germline lookup yields CDR1 SEHNR and CDR2 FQNEAQ (reference sequence). The CDR3 is made up of 15 amino acids. With 1 base removed from V and 1 base from J, the gap between germline ends came to 10 bases.

The V call is TRBV7-2, the J call TRBJ2-3; a possible D gene is TRBD2 (6 bases). V lost 6 bases to trimming and J lost 1 base, with 14 bases between them. There are 15 residues in the CDR3. Germline CDR1 is SGHTA and CDR2 is FQGNSA. For the CDR3, the DNA is TGTGCCAGCAGAGCTGAACTAGCCCGCACAGATACGCAGTATTTT. This gives the protein CASRAELARTDTQYF.

For the CDR3, the DNA is TGCGCCAGCAGCCAAGGACGGCCAGGGGGATATTCACCCCTCCACTTT. Protein product: CASSQGRPGGYSPLHF. This sequence joins TRBV4-1 and TRBJ1-6; 7 nucleotides align to TRBD1. Per germline, CDR1 MGHRA and CDR2 YSYEKL. CDR3 length: 16 residues. Germline trimming cut 1 base from V and 8 bases from J; bases unmatched to any gene: 8.

The chain recombines TRBV9 with TRBJ2-3; 7 bases agree with TRBD2. V trimming: 4 bases; J trimming: 4 bases; junction bases outside the gene matches: 3. The CDR3 is 13 residues long. Germline V lookup: CDR1 SGDLS, CDR2 YYNGEE. In DNA, the CDR3 is TGTGCCAGCAGCCCCAGCGGGGCAGATACGCAGTATTTT. This codes for CASSPSGADTQYF.